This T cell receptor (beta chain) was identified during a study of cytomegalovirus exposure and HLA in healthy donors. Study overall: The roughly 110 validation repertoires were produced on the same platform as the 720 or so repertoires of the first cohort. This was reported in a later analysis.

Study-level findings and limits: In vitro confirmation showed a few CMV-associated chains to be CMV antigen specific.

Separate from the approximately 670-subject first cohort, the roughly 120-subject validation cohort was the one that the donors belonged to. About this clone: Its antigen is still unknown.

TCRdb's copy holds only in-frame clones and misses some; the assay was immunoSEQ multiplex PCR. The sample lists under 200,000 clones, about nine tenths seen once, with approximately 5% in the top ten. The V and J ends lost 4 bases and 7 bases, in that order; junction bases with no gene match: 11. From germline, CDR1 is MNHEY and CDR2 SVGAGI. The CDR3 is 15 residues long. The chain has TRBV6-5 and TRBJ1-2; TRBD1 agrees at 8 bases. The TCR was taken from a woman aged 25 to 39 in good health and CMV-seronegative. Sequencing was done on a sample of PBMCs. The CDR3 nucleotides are TGTGCCAGCAGTTCACCGAGGACAGGGCGGGCTGGCTACACCTTC. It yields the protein CASSSPRTGRAGYTF.